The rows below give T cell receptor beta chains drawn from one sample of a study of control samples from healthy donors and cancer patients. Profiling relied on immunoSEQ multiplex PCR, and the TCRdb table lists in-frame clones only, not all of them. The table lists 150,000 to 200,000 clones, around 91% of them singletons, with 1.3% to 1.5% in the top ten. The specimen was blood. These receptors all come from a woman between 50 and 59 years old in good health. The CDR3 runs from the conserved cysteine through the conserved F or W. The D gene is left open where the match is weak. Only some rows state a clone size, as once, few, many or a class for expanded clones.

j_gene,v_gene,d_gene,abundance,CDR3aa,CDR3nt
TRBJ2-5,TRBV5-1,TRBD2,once,CASSLGTSGQETQYF,TGCGCCAGCAGCCTCGGGACTAGCGGGCAAGAGACCCAGTACTTC
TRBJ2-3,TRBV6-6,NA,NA,CASSILSTDTQYF,TGTGCCAGCAGTATTCTCAGCACAGATACGCAGTATTTT
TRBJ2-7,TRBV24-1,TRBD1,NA,CATSWSGTGTYEQYF,TGTGCCACCAGTTGGAGCGGGACAGGGACATACGAGCAGTACTTC
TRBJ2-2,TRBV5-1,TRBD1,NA,CASSTTGSPNTGELFF,TGCGCCAGCAGCACGACAGGGAGCCCGAACACCGGGGAGCTGTTTTTT
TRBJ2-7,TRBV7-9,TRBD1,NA,CASSFRDRTSEQYF,TGTGCCAGCAGCTTCCGGGACAGGACCAGCGAGCAGTACTTC
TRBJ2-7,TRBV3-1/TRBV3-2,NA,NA,CASSPTGTPIYEQYF,TGTGCCAGCAGCCCCACCGGGACTCCTATCTACGAGCAGTACTTC
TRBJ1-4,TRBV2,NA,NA,CASRNGAGSNEKLFF,TGTGCCAGCAGGAACGGGGCGGGCTCTAATGAAAAACTGTTTTTT
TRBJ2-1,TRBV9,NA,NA,CASSVGGRFNEQFF,TGTGCCAGCAGCGTAGGAGGGAGGTTTAATGAGCAGTTCTTC
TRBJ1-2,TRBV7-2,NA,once,CASSLVDQGSYTF,TGTGCCAGCAGCTTAGTGGACCAAGGGAGCTACACCTTC
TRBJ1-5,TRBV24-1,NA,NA,CATSDRRGGVQPQHF,TGTGCCACCAGTGACCGACGGGGGGGGGTACAGCCCCAGCATTTT
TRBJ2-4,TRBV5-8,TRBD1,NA,CASSLGPGQGKNIQYF,TGTGCCAGCAGCTTGGGGCCCGGACAGGGGAAAAACATTCAGTACTTC
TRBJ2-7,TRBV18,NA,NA,CASSPPTGQGYEQYF,TGTGCCAGCTCACCACCCACAGGGCAGGGGTACGAGCAGTACTTC
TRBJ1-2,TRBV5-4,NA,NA,CASSLVNEHYGYTF,TGTGCCAGCAGCCTCGTTAACGAGCACTATGGCTACACCTTC
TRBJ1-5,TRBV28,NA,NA,CASSLQGPNQPQHF,TGTGCCAGCAGTCTACAGGGTCCTAATCAGCCCCAGCATTTT
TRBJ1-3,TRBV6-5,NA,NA,CASSYSGVSGNTIYF,TGTGCCAGCAGTTACTCCGGTGTCTCTGGAAACACCATATATTTT
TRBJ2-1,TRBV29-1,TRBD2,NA,CSVRLAGDEQFF,TGCAGCGTTAGACTAGCGGGAGACGAGCAGTTCTTC
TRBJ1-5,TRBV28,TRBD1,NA,CASSPGATGFGQPQHF,TGTGCCAGCAGCCCAGGGGCGACAGGGTTCGGTCAGCCCCAGCATTTT
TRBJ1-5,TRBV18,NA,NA,CASSPPGDNQPQHF,TGTGCCAGCTCACCACCAGGGGACAATCAGCCCCAGCATTTT
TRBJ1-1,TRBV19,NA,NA,CASSIQVGRGTEAFF,TGTGCCAGTAGTATTCAGGTGGGGCGCGGCACTGAAGCTTTCTTT
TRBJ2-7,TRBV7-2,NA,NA,CASSLGPNVAHEQYF,TGTGCCAGCAGCTTAGGACCCAACGTGGCCCACGAGCAGTACTTC
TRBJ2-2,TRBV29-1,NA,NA,CSVESGELFF,TGCAGCGTTGAGTCCGGGGAGCTGTTTTTT
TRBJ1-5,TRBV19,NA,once,CASRFTGNNQPQHF,TGTGCCAGTAGGTTCACAGGGAACAATCAGCCCCAGCATTTT
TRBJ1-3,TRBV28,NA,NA,CASRLGGVSSGNTIYF,TGTGCCAGCCGCCTGGGAGGCGTCAGCTCTGGAAACACCATATATTTT
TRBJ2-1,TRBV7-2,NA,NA,CASSLVVGGNNEQFF,TGTGCCAGCAGCTTAGTGGTAGGGGGGAACAATGAGCAGTTCTTC
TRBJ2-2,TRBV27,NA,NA,CATLRNGELFF,TGTGCCACCTTAAGGAACGGGGAGCTGTTTTTT
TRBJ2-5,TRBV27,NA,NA,CASSPLDTFQETQYF,TGTGCCAGCAGTCCCCTGGACACGTTTCAAGAGACCCAGTACTTC
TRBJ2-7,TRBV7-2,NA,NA,CASSFVPSDRYEQYF,TGTGCCAGCAGCTTCGTACCTAGCGATCGCTACGAGCAGTACTTC
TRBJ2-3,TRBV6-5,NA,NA,CASSQSKDTQYF,TGTGCCAGCAGCCAAAGCAAAGATACGCAGTATTTT
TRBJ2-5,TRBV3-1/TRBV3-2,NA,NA,CASSFHFVETQYF,TGTGCCAGCAGCTTCCATTTCGTGGAGACCCAGTACTTC
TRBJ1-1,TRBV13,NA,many,CASSLGHPGMNTEAFF,TGTGCCAGCAGCTTAGGTCATCCGGGGATGAACACTGAAGCTTTCTTT
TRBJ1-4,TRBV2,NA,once,CASTQGPNEKLFF,TGTGCCAGCACCCAGGGGCCGAATGAAAAACTGTTTTTT
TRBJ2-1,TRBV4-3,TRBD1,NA,CASSQDQGANEQFF,TGCGCCAGCAGCCAAGATCAGGGGGCGAATGAGCAGTTCTTC
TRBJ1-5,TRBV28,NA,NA,CPGTRAGWDQPQHF,TGTCCTGGAACCAGGGCGGGGTGGGATCAGCCCCAGCATTTT
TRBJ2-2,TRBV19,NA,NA,CASSISRANTGELFF,TGTGCCAGTAGTATATCCAGGGCGAACACCGGGGAGCTGTTTTTT
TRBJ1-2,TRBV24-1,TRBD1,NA,CATSDEGARDYGYTF,TGTGCCACCAGTGATGAGGGGGCGAGGGACTATGGCTACACCTTC
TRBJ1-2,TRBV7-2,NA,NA,CASSTEMYGYTF,TGTGCCAGCAGCACCGAGATGTATGGCTACACCTTC
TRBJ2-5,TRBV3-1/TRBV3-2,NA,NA,CASSQLGETQYF,TGTGCCAGCAGCCAACTAGGGGAGACCCAGTACTTC
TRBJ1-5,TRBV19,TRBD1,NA,CASTSTGAASWSQHF,TGTGCCAGTACCTCGACAGGGGCCGCAAGTTGGTCCCAGCATTTT
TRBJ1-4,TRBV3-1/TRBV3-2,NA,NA,CASSQGGHKGKLFF,TGTGCCAGCAGCCAAGGAGGCCACAAAGGAAAACTGTTTTTT
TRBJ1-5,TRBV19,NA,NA,CASSIEGHSPYSNQPQHF,TGTGCCAGTAGTATAGAGGGACATAGCCCGTATAGCAATCAGCCCCAGCATTTT
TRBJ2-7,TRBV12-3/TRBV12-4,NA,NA,CASSLNYEQYF,TGTGCCAGCAGTTTAAACTACGAGCAGTACTTC
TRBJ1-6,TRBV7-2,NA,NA,CASSLDYNSPLHF,TGTGCCAGCAGTTTGGATTATAATTCACCCCTCCACTTT
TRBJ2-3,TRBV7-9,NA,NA,CASSLITDTQYF,TGTGCCAGCAGCCTAATCACAGATACGCAGTATTTT
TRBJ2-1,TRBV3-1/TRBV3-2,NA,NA,CASSHDGGEGQFF,TGTGCCAGCAGCCACGACGGGGGCGAGGGGCAGTTCTTC
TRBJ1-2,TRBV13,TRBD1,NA,CASSLGYRGAFSDYTF,TGTGCCAGCAGCTTAGGCTACAGGGGCGCTTTTAGTGACTACACCTTC
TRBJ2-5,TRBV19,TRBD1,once,CASSQGVQETQYF,TGTGCCAGTTCACAGGGGGTCCAAGAGACCCAGTACTTC
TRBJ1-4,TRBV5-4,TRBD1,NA,CASSSTGVKLFF,TGTGCCAGCAGCTCGACAGGGGTTAAACTGTTTTTT
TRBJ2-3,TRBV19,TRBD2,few,CASSNLAGGADTQYF,TGTGCCAGTAGTAATCTAGCGGGGGGGGCAGATACGCAGTATTTT